This T cell receptor (beta chain) was recovered during a study of T cells after posttransplantation cyclophosphamide. The study's findings and limits: Recipient CMV seropositivity and CMV reactivation strongly tracked TRB clonality.

The table came from immunoSEQ multiplex PCR; TCRdb's copy has only in-frame clones and leaves some out. Found here are approximately 28,000 clones, 80% to 95% of them singletons; the top ten hold roughly 0.25%. Cells defined as naive were viable CD3+CD4+ or CD3+CD8+ and CCR7+CD45RA+CD45RO-CD95-CD27+CD28+. Per germline, CDR1 SGHTA and CDR2 FQGNSA. The CDR3 runs to 18 residues. The V and J ends lost 1 base and 5 bases respectively, with 20 bases between them. Regarding this clone: The antigen remains undetermined.

The chain uses TRBV7-2 and TRBJ2-2; TRBD2 is a possible D gene (6 bases). The sequence came from a woman aged 60-75 years in good health, CMV-negative, and a related stem cell transplant donor. Source material: naive CD4+ T cells sorted from PBMCs. The CDR3 spells CASSLVGTVSGNTGELFF. In DNA form, the CDR3 reads TGTGCCAGCAGCTTAGTCGGGACTGTGTCTGGGAATACCGGGGAGCTGTTTTTT.